Sequencing of this TCR beta chain was carried out in a study of cytomegalovirus exposure and HLA in healthy donors. Study outcomes and limitations: As a later analysis showed, several of the most significant clusters appeared to be linked to common viral pathogens.

The PCR ran on 60 Vbeta and 13 Jbeta primers. Some clones are missing from TCRdb's copy, which holds only in-frame ones; the method was immunoSEQ multiplex PCR. This table has approximately 140,000 clones, roughly 80% appearing once. This clone occurred once. Its antigen is not identified. The receptor comes from a woman between 50 and 59 years old in good health and CMV-seronegative. Source material: PBMCs.

Here the CDR3 reads CASSQSGTGFYEQYF. Written as DNA, the CDR3 is TGCGCCAGCAGCCAATCAGGGACAGGGTTCTACGAGCAGTACTTC. V is TRBV4-1 and J is TRBJ2-7; 9 bases are shared with TRBD1. Germline loops: CDR1 MGHRA, CDR2 YSYEKL. This CDR3 is 15 amino acids long. V gave up 2 bases and J gave up 3 bases; unmatched junction bases: 5.